Here is one TCR beta chain with its context. These data belong to a study of shared clonotypes between healthy human individuals. Profiling relied on immunoSEQ multiplex PCR, and the TCRdb table lists in-frame clones only, not all of them. The profile shows about 2.3 million clones, approximately 90% of them singletons. Deletions cut 6 bases from V and 0 bases from J, with 15 bases between. The CDR3 runs to 16 residues. Per the germline V gene, CDR1 is SGHAT and CDR2 is FQNNGV. Material for sequencing was naive CD4+ T cells from PBMCs. The subset here: CD45RA+ positively selected. The V gene is TRBV11-2, the J gene TRBJ1-3; D unclear. The receptor's source is a man aged 18 to 30 in good health. Some clones in this sample may be carry-over from other donors' samples. The CDR3 coding sequence is TGTGCCAGCAGTTTTACGGACGGGTTCTCTGGAAACACCATATATTTT. Translated: CASSFTDGFSGNTIYF.